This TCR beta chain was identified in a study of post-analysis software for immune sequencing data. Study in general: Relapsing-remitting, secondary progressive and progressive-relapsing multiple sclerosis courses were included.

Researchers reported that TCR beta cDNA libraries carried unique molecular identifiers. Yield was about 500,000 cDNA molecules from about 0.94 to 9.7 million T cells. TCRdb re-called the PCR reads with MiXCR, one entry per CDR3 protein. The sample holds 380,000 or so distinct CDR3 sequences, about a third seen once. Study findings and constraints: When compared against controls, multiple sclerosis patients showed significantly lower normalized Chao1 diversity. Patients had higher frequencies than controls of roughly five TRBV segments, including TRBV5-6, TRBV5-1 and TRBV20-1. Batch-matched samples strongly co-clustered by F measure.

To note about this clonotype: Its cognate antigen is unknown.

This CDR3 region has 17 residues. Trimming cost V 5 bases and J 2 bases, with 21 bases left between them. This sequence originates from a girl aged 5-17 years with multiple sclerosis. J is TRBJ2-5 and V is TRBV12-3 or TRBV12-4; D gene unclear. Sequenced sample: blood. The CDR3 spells CASSPRYGRVRQETQYF. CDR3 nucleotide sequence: TGTGCCAGCAGTCCCAGGTATGGCCGGGTCAGACAAGAGACCCAGTACTTC.